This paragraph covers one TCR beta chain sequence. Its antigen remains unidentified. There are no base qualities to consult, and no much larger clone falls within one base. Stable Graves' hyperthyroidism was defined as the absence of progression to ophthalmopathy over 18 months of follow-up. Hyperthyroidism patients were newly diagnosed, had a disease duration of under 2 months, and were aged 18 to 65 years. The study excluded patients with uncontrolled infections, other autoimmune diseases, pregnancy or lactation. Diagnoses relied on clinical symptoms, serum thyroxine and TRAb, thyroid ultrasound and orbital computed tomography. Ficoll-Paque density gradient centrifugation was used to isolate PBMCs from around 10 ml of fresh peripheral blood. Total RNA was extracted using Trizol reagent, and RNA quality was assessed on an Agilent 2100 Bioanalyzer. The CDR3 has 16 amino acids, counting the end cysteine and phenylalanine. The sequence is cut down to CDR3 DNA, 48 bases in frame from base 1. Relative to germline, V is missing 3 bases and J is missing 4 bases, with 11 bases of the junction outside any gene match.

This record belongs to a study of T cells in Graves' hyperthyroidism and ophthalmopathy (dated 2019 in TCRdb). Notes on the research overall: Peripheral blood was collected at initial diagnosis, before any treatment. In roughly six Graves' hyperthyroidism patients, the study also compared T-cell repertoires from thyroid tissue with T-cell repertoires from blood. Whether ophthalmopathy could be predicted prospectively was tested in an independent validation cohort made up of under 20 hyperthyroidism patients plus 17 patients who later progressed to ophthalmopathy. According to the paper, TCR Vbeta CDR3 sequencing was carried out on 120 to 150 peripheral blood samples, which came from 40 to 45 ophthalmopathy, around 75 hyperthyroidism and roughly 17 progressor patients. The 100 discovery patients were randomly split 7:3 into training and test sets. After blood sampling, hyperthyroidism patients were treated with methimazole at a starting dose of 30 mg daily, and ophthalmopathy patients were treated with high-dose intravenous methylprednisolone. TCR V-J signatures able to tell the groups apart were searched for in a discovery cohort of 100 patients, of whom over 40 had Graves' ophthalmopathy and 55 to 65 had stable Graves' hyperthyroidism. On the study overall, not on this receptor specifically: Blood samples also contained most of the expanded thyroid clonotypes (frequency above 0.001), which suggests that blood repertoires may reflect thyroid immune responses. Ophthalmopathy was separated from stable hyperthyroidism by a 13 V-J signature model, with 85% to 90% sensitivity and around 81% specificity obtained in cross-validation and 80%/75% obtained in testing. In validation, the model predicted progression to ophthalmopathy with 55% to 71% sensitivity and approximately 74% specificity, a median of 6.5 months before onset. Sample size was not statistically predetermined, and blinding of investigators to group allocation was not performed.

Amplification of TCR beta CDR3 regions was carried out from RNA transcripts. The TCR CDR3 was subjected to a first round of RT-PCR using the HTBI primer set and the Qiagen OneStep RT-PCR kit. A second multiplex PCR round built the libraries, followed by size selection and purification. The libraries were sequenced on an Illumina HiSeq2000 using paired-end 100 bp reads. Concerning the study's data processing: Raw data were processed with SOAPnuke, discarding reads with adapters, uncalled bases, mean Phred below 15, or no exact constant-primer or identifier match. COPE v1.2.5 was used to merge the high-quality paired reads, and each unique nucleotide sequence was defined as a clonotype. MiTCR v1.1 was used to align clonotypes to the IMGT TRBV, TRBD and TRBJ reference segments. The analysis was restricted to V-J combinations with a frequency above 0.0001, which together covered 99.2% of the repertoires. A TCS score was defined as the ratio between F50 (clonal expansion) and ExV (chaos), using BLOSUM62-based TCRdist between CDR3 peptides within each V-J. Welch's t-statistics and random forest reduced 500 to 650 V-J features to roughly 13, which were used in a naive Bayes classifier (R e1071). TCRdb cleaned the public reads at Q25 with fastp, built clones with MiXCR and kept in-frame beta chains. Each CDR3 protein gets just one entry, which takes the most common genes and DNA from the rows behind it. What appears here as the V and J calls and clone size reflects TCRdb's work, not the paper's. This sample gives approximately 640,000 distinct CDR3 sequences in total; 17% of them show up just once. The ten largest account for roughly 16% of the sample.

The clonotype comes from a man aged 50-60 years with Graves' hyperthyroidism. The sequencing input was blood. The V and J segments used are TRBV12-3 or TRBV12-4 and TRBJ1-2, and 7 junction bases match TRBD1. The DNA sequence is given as TGTGCCAGCAGTTTGGGGACAGTTGAGAGCCGCTATGGCTACACCTTC. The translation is CASSLGTVESRYGYTF.